This note documents a single TCR beta chain sequence. This table comes from immunoSEQ multiplex PCR, and its TCRdb copy is limited to in-frame clones, with some not included. The table lists 110,000 or so clones, 80% to 95% of them singletons. The sample belongs to a study of OX40 agonist ivuxolimab in advanced cancers. J was trimmed by 7 bases and V by 4 bases; bases with no gene match: 10. The CDR3 contains 15 residues. Germline loops: CDR1 SGHRS, CDR2 YFSETQ. This TCR was recovered from an adult with an advanced solid tumor such as melanoma, head and neck, liver or kidney cancer. Sequences were derived from CD4+ or CD8+ T cells sorted from blood, sampled in a trial of the OX40 agonist ivuxolimab. The chain is built from TRBV5-1 and TRBJ2-2; the match to TRBD1 covers 7 bases. CDR3 in amino acids: CASSIGQEGGGELFF. CDR3 nucleotides: TGCGCCAGCAGCATCGGACAGGAAGGGGGCGGGGAGCTGTTTTTT.